The 21 T cell receptor beta chains given below trace back to one sample, sequenced in a study of T cells in Graves' hyperthyroidism and ophthalmopathy. Amplification targeted TCR beta CDR3 regions from RNA transcripts. During a first-round RT-PCR of the TCR CDR3, the HTBI primer set was used. TCRdb ran MiXCR on the multiplex PCR reads and lists one entry per CDR3 protein. The data hold approximately 530,000 distinct CDR3 sequences, with around 17% observed a single time. Sequenced input: blood. These receptors came from a woman between 18 and 29 years old with Graves' hyperthyroidism.

The sample holds many counts of this clonotype. The genes are TRBV3-1 and TRBJ1-2; perhaps TRBD1 as D (5 bases). Germline lookup yields CDR1 LGHDT and CDR2 YNNKEL (reference sequence). Deletions cut 2 bases from V and 5 bases from J, with 9 bases between. The CDR3 sequence is 13 residues long. CDR3 in amino acids: CASSQKGYYGYTF. DNA of the CDR3: TGTGCCAGCAGCCAAAAGGGGTATTATGGCTACACCTTC. The variable domain in full, completed from reference TRBV3-1 and TRBJ1-2, reads DTAVSQTPKYLVTQMGNDKSIKCEQNLGHDTMYWYKQDSKKFLKIMFSYNNKELIINETVPNRFSPKSPDKAHLNLHINSLELGDSAVYFCASSQKGYYGYTFGSGTRLTVV.

The J gene is TRBJ2-7, the V gene TRBV12-3 or TRBV12-4, with D unresolved. The CDR3 sequence is 13 residues long. The V end lost 2 bases, the J end lost 1 base, and 6 bases lay between the germline ends. DNA for the CDR3: TGTGCCAGCAGTTTAATATTATCCTACGAGCAGTACTTC. It is translated as CASSLILSYEQYF.

There are a few counts of this clonotype. The chain carries TRBV20-1 and TRBJ2-5, with D perhaps TRBD1 or TRBD2 (8 bases each). V dropped 0 bases and J dropped 4 bases, with 15 bases sitting between them. From germline, CDR1 is DFQATT and CDR2 SNEGSKA (reference sequence). This CDR3 has 15 residues. This CDR3 is CSAREDRGLGETQYF. CDR3 nucleotide sequence: TGCAGTGCTAGAGAAGACAGGGGACTAGGAGAGACCCAGTACTTC.

The genes are TRBV19 and TRBJ1-2; D may be TRBD1 (5 bases). Per germline, CDR1 LNHDA and CDR2 SQIVND (reference sequence). CDR3 length: 13 residues. V lost 8 bases and J lost 7, with 17 bases in between. The CDR3 loop is CASSGIWGLGYTF. The CDR3 DNA reads TGTGCCAGTTCGGGGATTTGGGGACTTGGCTACACCTTC. The whole variable domain, filled in from reference TRBV19 and TRBJ1-2, reads DGGITQSPKYLFRKEGQNVTLSCEQNLNHDAMYWYRQDPGQGLRLIYYSQIVNDFQKGDIAEGYSVSREKKESFPLTVTSAQKNPTAFYLCASSGIWGLGYTFGSGTRLTVV.

This clonotype turned up a few times. This rearrangement joins TRBV12-3 or TRBV12-4 to TRBJ2-4; weak D call: TRBD2 (5 bases). Trimming cost V 6 bases and J 5 bases, with 17 bases left between them. The CDR3 sequence is 15 residues long. The CDR3 here is CASSLYFDGENIQYF. Here the CDR3 DNA reads TGTGCCAGCAGCCTATACTTTGACGGGGAAAACATTCAGTACTTC.

V gene TRBV20-1 combines with J gene TRBJ1-2, with TRBD1 as a possible D gene (5 bases). The CDR3 runs 14 residues. CDR1 and CDR2 (germline): DFQATT, SNEGSKA (reference sequence). V was shortened by 0 bases and J by 9 bases, with 17 bases between the two germline ends. Written as DNA, the CDR3 is TGCAGTGCTAGAGATCCGGTCGGGGCCAGGAGCTACACCTTC. It specifies CSARDPVGARSYTF.

This clonotype was seen a handful of times. V usage is TRBV4-1 and J usage is TRBJ2-7; the D gene is possibly TRBD1 (5 bases). Per the germline V gene, CDR1 is MGHRA and CDR2 is YSYEKL. V lost 1 base and J lost 3, with 13 bases in between. This CDR3 has 15 amino acids. The DNA of the CDR3 is TGCGCCAGCAGCCAAGGGACATCCATGTACTACGAGCAGTACTTC. Translation gives CASSQGTSMYYEQYF.

The V and J genes are TRBV24-1 and TRBJ2-3; perhaps TRBD1 as D (6 bases). Germline lookup yields CDR1 KGHDR and CDR2 SFDVKD. The CDR3 consists of 16 residues. Trimming shortened V by 4 bases and J by 3 bases, and 16 bases separated the two germline ends. The DNA for the CDR3 is TGTGCCACCAGTGACTTCAGGGGTGCGAGAACAGATACGCAGTATTTT. This sequence encodes CATSDFRGARTDTQYF.

This clonotype was detected ten times or more. This rearrangement joins TRBV2 to TRBJ2-2; D is unclear. The germline V gene has CDR1 SNHLY and CDR2 FYNNEI. The V end lost 3 bases, the J end lost 6 bases, and 17 bases lay between the germline ends. CDR3 length: 16 residues. CDR3 in amino acids: CASSDETPPLAGELFF. CDR3 bases: TGTGCCAGCAGTGATGAGACCCCACCGTTGGCCGGGGAGCTGTTTTTT.

This clonotype came up once. The chain combines TRBV4-1 with TRBJ2-1; 16 positions agree with TRBD2. With V trimmed by 1 base and J by 9 bases, 9 bases remained unmatched. CDR1 and CDR2 from the germline V gene are MGHRA and YSYEKL. The CDR3 totals 18 residues. CDR3 in amino acids: CASSQGQGTSGRVVEQFF. The CDR3 DNA reads TGCGCCAGCAGCCAAGGCCAGGGGACTAGCGGGAGGGTTGTTGAGCAGTTCTTC.

There are many counts of this clonotype. V is TRBV20-1 and J is TRBJ2-5; 7 bases align to TRBD1. Germline CDR1 reads DFQATT; CDR2 reads SNEGSKA (reference sequence). CDR3 length: 15 residues. The J segment lost 3 bases and the V segment lost 0 bases, leaving 7 bases of the junction unmatched. The chain's CDR3 is CSARDEITGEETQYF. The CDR3 region has the DNA TGCAGTGCTAGAGATGAAATCACAGGGGAAGAGACCCAGTACTTC.

This clonotype was recorded only once. This rearrangement joins TRBV19 to TRBJ2-3; either TRBD1 or TRBD2 may supply D (5 bases each). The germline gives CDR1 LNHDA, CDR2 SQIVND (reference sequence). CDR3 length: 16 amino acids. Trimming stripped 7 bases from V and 0 bases from J, with 17 bases between. The chain's CDR3 is CASTSRDLSSTDTQYF. The CDR3, as DNA: TGTGCCAGTACCTCCCGGGACCTTTCTAGCACAGATACGCAGTATTTT. Full variable domain (remainder filled in from reference TRBV19 and TRBJ2-3): DGGITQSPKYLFRKEGQNVTLSCEQNLNHDAMYWYRQDPGQGLRLIYYSQIVNDFQKGDIAEGYSVSREKKESFPLTVTSAQKNPTAFYLCASTSRDLSSTDTQYFGPGTRLTVL.

This clonotype was found a few times. V usage is TRBV7-9 and J usage is TRBJ2-6; D may match TRBD1 or TRBD2 (5 bases each). The CDR3 runs to 17 residues. Germline CDR1 is SEHNR and CDR2 is FQNEAQ (reference sequence). V lost 4 bases and J lost 4, with 17 bases in between. The CDR3 here is CASSYWRGAEGANVLTF. The CDR3 nucleotides are TGTGCCAGCAGCTATTGGAGAGGGGCGGAAGGGGCCAACGTCCTGACTTTC.

The chain couples TRBV5-1 to TRBJ2-1; 14 bases line up with TRBD2. This CDR3 is built from 17 residues. With V trimmed by 4 bases and J by 7 bases, 10 bases remained unmatched. Germline V lookup: CDR1 SGHRS, CDR2 YFSETQ. CDR3 coding DNA: TGCGCCAGCAGCGTAAGAGGACTAGCGGGAGGTTATAATGAGCAGTTCTTC. Translation: CASSVRGLAGGYNEQFF. Full variable domain (outside the CDR3, taken from reference TRBV5-1 and TRBJ2-1): KAGVTQTPRYLIKTRGQQVTLSCSPISGHRSVSWYQQTPGQGLQFLFEYFSETQRNKGNFPGRFSGRQFSNSRSEMNVSTLELGDSALYLCASSVRGLAGGYNEQFFGPGTRLTVL.

This clonotype has ten or more counts. This chain uses TRBV11-3 with TRBJ2-5; D might be TRBD1 (6 bases). V lost 4 bases and J lost 5, with 14 bases in between. The CDR3 is made up of 14 amino acids. Germline V gives CDR1 SGHNT, CDR2 YENEEA. The CDR3 reads CASSSGARGETQYF. The CDR3 DNA reads TGTGCCAGCAGCTCCGGGGCTAGGGGGGAGACCCAGTACTTC.

The chain links TRBV7-2 to TRBJ2-5; D is perhaps TRBD1 (5 bases). CDR3 length: 15 amino acids. The V end was cut by 4 bases, the J end by 5 bases, with 17 bases between. Per the germline V gene, CDR1 is SGHTA and CDR2 is FQGNSA. The CDR3 is CASSWIKGSGETQYF. The DNA of the CDR3 is TGTGCCAGCAGCTGGATTAAGGGGTCCGGGGAGACCCAGTACTTC.

At least ten counts were recorded for this clonotype. The chain is built from TRBV7-2 and TRBJ2-3, with no clear D. CDR1 is SGHTA, CDR2 FQGNSA, per germline. This CDR3 region has 15 residues. Trimming left V 0 bases short and J 4 bases short, with 11 bases between. CDR3 bases: TGTGCCAGCAGCTTAGCTCTAGTGGTTGCAGATACGCAGTATTTT. Translation: CASSLALVVADTQYF.

This clonotype was picked up many times. The rearrangement links TRBV2 to TRBJ1-5; D call uncertain. Germline V gene sequence: CDR1 SNHLY, CDR2 FYNNEI. This CDR3 region has 16 residues. Trimming cost V 2 bases and J 0 bases, with 11 bases left between them. CDR3 nucleotide sequence: TGTGCCAGCAGTGAATCCGGCCCTTATAGCAATCAGCCCCAGCATTTT. It specifies CASSESGPYSNQPQHF.

This clonotype was seen a few times. The chain combines TRBV11-2 with TRBJ1-4; D unclear. This CDR3 has 17 amino acids. V lost 0 bases to trimming and J lost 8 bases, with 19 bases between them. Germline V gives CDR1 SGHAT, CDR2 FQNNGV. CDR3 sequence: CASSLEWPPGEPEKLFF. Here the CDR3 DNA reads TGTGCCAGCAGCTTAGAATGGCCCCCCGGGGAACCGGAAAAACTGTTTTTT.

As DNA, the CDR3 is TGCAGTGCCTGGACAGGGGCTCAAGAGACCCAGTACTTC. It is translated as CSAWTGAQETQYF. This sequence joins TRBV20-1 and TRBJ2-5, with 9 nucleotides matching TRBD1. V lost 6 bases to trimming and J lost 2 bases; unmatched junction nucleotides: 4. The CDR3 totals 13 residues. Germline loops: CDR1 DFQATT, CDR2 SNEGSKA (reference sequence).

This clonotype was found many times. The CDR3 loop is CASSSRTESTDTQYF. The CDR3 DNA reads as TGTGCCAGCAGCTCCCGGACGGAGAGCACAGATACGCAGTATTTT. The chain uses TRBV7-2 and TRBJ2-3; D gene uncertain. Germline V CDR1 and CDR2: SGHTA, FQGNSA. Between the trimmed V and J ends, which lost 4 bases and 0 bases, there was a span of 11 bases. The length of the CDR3 is 15 residues.